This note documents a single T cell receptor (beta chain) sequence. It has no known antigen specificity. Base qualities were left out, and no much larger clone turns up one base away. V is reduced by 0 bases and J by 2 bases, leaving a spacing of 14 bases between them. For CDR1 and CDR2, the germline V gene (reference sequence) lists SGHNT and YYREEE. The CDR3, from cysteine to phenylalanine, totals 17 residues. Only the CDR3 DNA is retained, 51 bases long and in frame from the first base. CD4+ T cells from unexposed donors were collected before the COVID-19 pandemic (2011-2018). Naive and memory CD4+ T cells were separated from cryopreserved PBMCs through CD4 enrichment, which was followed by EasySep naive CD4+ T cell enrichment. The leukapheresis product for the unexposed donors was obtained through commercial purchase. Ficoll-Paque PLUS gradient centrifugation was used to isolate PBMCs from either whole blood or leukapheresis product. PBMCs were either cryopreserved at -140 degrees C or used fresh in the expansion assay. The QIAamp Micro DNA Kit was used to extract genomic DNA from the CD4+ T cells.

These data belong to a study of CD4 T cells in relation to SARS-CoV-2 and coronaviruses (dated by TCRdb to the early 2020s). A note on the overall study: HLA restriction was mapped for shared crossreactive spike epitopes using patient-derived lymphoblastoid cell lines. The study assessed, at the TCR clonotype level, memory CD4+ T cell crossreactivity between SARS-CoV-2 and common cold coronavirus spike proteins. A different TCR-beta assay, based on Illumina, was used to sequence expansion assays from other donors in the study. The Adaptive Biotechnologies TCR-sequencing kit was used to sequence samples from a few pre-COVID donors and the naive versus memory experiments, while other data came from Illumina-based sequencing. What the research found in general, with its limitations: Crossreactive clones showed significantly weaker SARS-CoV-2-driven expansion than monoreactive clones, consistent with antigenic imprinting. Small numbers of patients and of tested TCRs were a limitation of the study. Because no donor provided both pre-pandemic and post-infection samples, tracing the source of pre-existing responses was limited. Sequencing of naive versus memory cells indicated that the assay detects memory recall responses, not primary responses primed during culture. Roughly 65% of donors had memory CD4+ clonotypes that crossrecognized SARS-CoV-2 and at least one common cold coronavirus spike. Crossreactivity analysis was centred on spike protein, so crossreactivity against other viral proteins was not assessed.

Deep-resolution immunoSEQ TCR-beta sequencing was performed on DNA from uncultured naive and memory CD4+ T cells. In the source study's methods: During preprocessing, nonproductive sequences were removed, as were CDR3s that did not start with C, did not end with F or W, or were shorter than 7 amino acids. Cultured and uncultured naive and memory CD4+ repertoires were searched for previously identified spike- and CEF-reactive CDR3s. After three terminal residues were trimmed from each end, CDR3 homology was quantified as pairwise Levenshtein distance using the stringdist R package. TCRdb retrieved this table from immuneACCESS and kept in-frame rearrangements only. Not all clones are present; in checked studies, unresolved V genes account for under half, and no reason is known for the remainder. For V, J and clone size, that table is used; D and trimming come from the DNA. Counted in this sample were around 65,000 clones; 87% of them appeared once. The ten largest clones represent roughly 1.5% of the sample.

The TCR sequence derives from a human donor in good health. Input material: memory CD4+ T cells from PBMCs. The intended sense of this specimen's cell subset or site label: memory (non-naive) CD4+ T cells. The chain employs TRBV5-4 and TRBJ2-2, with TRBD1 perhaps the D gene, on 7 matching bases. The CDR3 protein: CASSLGRDSSNTGELFF. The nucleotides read TGTGCCAGCAGCTTGGGGAGGGACAGCTCTAACACCGGGGAGCTGTTTTTT.